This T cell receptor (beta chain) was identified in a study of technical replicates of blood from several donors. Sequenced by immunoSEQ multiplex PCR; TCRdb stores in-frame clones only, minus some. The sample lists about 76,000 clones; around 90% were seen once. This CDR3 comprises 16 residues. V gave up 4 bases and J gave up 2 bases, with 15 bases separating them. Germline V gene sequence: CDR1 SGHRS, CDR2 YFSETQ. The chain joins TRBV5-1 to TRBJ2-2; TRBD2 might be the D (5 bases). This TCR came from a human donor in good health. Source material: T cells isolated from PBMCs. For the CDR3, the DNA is TGCGCCAGCAGCGAATCCGGGAATACTAACACCGGGGAGCTGTTTTTT. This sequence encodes CASSESGNTNTGELFF. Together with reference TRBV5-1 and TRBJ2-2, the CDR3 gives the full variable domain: KAGVTQTPRYLIKTRGQQVTLSCSPISGHRSVSWYQQTPGQGLQFLFEYFSETQRNKGNFPGRFSGRQFSNSRSEMNVSTLELGDSALYLCASSESGNTNTGELFFGEGSRLTVL.